The clone carrying this T cell receptor beta chain was seen a handful of times. As yet, its antigen is unknown. Since all of the isolated RNA was reverse transcribed, expressed TCRB transcripts were what got sequenced. Mean read depth for stem cell-like memory T cell samples was 950,000 to 1,100,000 reads. Libraries were prepared by immunoSEQ multiplex PCR; TCRdb keeps only in-frame clonotypes and omits some of them. The data hold approximately 58,000 clones, with about three fifths observed a single time. Purity exceeding 95% was reached by all sorted populations. This specimen belongs to a study of beta chain features in type 1 diabetes. Turning to the study itself: Across every sample, about 110 million sorted cells were examined in total.

General observations from the study: All four CD4+ subsets of Type 1 diabetes patients contained TCRB CDR3s that were moderately but significantly shorter.

This receptor was identified in a woman aged 25 to 45 with type 1 diabetes. The sample comprised stem cell memory CD4+ T cells from blood.

The chain's CDR3 is CASSGQGPYNEQFF. DNA of the CDR3: TGTGCCAGCAGTGGACAGGGCCCCTACAATGAGCAGTTCTTC. J is TRBJ2-1 and V is TRBV2, with TRBD1 identical over 7 bases. Trimming cost V 4 bases and J 2 bases; bases outside gene matches: 2. The CDR3 covers 14 residues. Germline V gene sequence: CDR1 SNHLY, CDR2 FYNNEI.